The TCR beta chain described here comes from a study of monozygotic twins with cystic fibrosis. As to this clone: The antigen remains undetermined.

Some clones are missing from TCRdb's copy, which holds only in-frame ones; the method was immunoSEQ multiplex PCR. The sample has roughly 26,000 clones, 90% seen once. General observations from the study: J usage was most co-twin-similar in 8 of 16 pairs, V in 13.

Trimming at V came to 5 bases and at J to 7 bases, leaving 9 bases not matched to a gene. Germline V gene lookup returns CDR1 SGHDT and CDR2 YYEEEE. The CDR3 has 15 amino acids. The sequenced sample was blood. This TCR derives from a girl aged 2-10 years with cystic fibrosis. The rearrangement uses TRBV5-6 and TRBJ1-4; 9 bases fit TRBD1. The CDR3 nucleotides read TGTGCCAGCAGTAGGGTACAGGGGGCAGGTGAAAAACTGTTTTTT. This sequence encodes CASSRVQGAGEKLFF.